One sample yielded the 18 T cell receptor beta chains listed below, sequenced in a study of blood T cell repertoires in COVID-19. Using immunoSEQ multiplex PCR, the repertoire was profiled, and TCRdb retains in-frame clones only, with some absent. The data show around 250,000 clones, around four fifths seen once. What was sequenced was peripheral blood. These receptors all come from a man in his 60s who had recovered from COVID-19.

The rearrangement joins TRBV27 to TRBJ1-5, with 9 bases lining up with TRBD1. Unmatched junction bases numbered 11, after V lost 5 bases and J lost 6 bases. Germline V gene sequence: CDR1 MNHEY, CDR2 SMNVEV (reference sequence). CDR3 length: 16 amino acids. DNA of the CDR3: TGTGCCAGCAGTCCCCTCGGGGGGACAGGGCTTCAGCCCCAGCATTTT. It specifies CASSPLGGTGLQPQHF.

The chain has TRBV2 and TRBJ2-3; possible D gene TRBD1, 5 bases. Per germline, CDR1 SNHLY and CDR2 FYNNEI. V was clipped by 6 bases and J by 7 bases, with 14 bases between them. The CDR3 totals 13 residues. The CDR3, as DNA: TGTGCCAGCAGGAAGGACACGTCGAATACGCAGTATTTT. This sequence encodes CASRKDTSNTQYF. Based on the CDR3 plus reference TRBV2 and TRBJ2-3, the full variable domain is EPEVTQTPSHQVTQMGQEVILRCVPISNHLYFYWYRQILGQKVEFLVSFYNNEISEKSEIFDDQFSVERPDGSNFTLKIRSTKLEDSAMYFCASRKDTSNTQYFGPGTRLTVL.

The genes are TRBV5-4 and TRBJ2-3; 7 bases match TRBD2. The germline V gene encodes CDR1 SGHNT and CDR2 YYREEE (reference sequence). The V segment lost 0 bases and the J segment 4 bases; nucleotides outside the gene matches: 8. The CDR3 totals 16 residues. This chain's CDR3 is CASSLASGRGADTQYF. The DNA of the CDR3 is TGTGCCAGCAGCTTGGCTTCTGGTCGGGGGGCAGATACGCAGTATTTT.

This clone was counted between two and nine times. The chain employs TRBV11-1 and TRBJ2-3; D uncertain. V dropped 6 bases and J dropped 2 bases, with 12 bases sitting between them. The CDR3 covers 14 residues. Germline V gene data show CDR1 as SGHAT and CDR2 as FQDESV (reference sequence). Here the CDR3 reads CASSLQRYTDTQYF. Here the CDR3 DNA reads TGTGCCAGCAGTCTACAGAGATACACAGATACGCAGTATTTT.

The V gene is TRBV19, the J gene TRBJ1-1, with 8 bases matching TRBD1. Germline V lookup: CDR1 LNHDA, CDR2 SQIVND (reference sequence). The CDR3 spans 13 residues. V trimming: 5 bases; J trimming: 9 bases; junction bases outside the gene matches: 8. The CDR3 sequence is CASSRPGQVKAFF. Written as DNA, the CDR3 is TGTGCCAGTAGTCGTCCGGGACAGGTAAAAGCTTTCTTT.

This chain connects TRBV24-1 to TRBJ1-5; no firm D call. V lost 4 bases and J 3 bases, leaving 9 bases between the germline ends. The CDR3 contains 14 residues. CDR1 KGHDR and CDR2 SFDVKD come from the germline V gene. CDR3 DNA: TGTGCCACCAGTGAGGGAGGAATCAATCAGCCCCAGCATTTT. Translation: CATSEGGINQPQHF.

The chain combines TRBV5-1 with TRBJ2-1; 9 bases align to TRBD2. Germline CDR1 reads SGHRS; CDR2 reads YFSETQ. V was pared by 8 bases and J by 2 bases, with 11 bases of the junction left unmatched. This CDR3 comprises 16 residues. The CDR3 nucleotides are TGCGCCAGGACTACTCGAGCGGGGGGACCCTACAATGAGCAGTTCTTC. Protein sequence: CARTTRAGGPYNEQFF.

This clone appeared a single time. This chain connects TRBV5-1 to TRBJ2-7, with 7 bases identical to TRBD2. Germline V gene lookup returns CDR1 SGHRS and CDR2 YFSETQ. The CDR3 spans 14 residues. The junction had 7 bases not matched to a gene; V was cut back by 4 bases and J by 3 bases. In DNA, the CDR3 is TGCGCCAGCAGCCCGACGGGGGGTAACTACGAGCAGTACTTC. Protein: CASSPTGGNYEQYF.

This clone occurred once. The chain employs TRBV18 and TRBJ2-3; tentative D call: TRBD2 (5 bases). This CDR3 spans 13 amino acids. From germline, CDR1 is KGHSH and CDR2 LQKENI. The ends were cut back, 8 bases at V and 2 bases at J, with 11 bases in the middle. CDR3 sequence (DNA): TGTGCCAGCCGACTACCAACCACAGATACGCAGTATTTT. Its translation: CASRLPTTDTQYF.

The genes are TRBV7-2 and TRBJ2-7; a weak D match, TRBD1 (5 bases). The V end lost 1 base, the J end lost 0 bases, and 10 bases lay between the germline ends. CDR1 and CDR2 (germline): SGHTA, FQGNSA. The CDR3 is 15 amino acids. CDR3 sequence reads: CASSLVDSSSYEQYF. The CDR3 nucleotides read TGTGCCAGCAGCTTAGTTGACAGCAGCTCCTACGAGCAGTACTTC.

The genes are TRBV7-3 and TRBJ2-5, with TRBD2 matching over 12 bases. The germline V gene encodes CDR1 SGHTA and CDR2 FQGTGA. The ends lost 1 base at V and 2 bases at J; junction bases unmatched: 2. CDR3 length: 16 amino acids. The CDR3 DNA follows: TGTGCCAGCAGCTTAAATGGACTAGCGGGACAAGAGACCCAGTACTTC. Its translation: CASSLNGLAGQETQYF.

The V gene is TRBV3-1 (or the pseudogene TRBV3-2), the J gene TRBJ2-7; D perhaps matches TRBD1 (6 bases). Between the trimmed V and J ends, which lost 1 base and 7 bases, there was a span of 20 bases. Germline V gene data show CDR1 as LGHDT and CDR2 as YNNKEL (reference sequence). The CDR3 length is 16 residues. Here the CDR3 reads CASSQGATGTSWEQYF. The CDR3 nucleotides read TGTGCCAGCAGCCAAGGAGCGACAGGCACATCCTGGGAGCAGTACTTC.

The chain recombines TRBV3-1 (or the pseudogene TRBV3-2) with TRBJ2-2; 7 positions agree with TRBD1. The CDR3 has 15 residues. V dropped 3 bases and J dropped 6; count of bases not matched to a gene: 7. Per the germline V gene, CDR1 is LGHDT and CDR2 is YNNKEL (reference sequence). As DNA, the CDR3 is TGTGCCAGCAGCCAGGGATACAGGGGATCCGGGGAGCTGTTTTTT. Translated, it gives CASSQGYRGSGELFF.

This chain joins TRBV5-1 and TRBJ2-3; D uncertain. The CDR3 consists of 14 residues. V lost 0 bases and J lost 3, with 8 bases in between. The germline V gene has CDR1 SGHRS and CDR2 YFSETQ. CDR3 residues: CASSLALVTDTQYF. The CDR3 DNA is TGCGCCAGCAGCTTGGCGTTAGTTACAGATACGCAGTATTTT.

V gene TRBV5-8 combines with J gene TRBJ2-1, with D perhaps matching TRBD1 (6 bases). The CDR3 runs to 15 residues. V was shortened by 5 bases and J by 4 bases, with 16 bases between the two germline ends. The germline gives CDR1 SGHTS, CDR2 YDEGEE. CDR3 protein: CASRRRDIVYNEQFF. In nucleotides, the CDR3 is TGTGCCAGCAGGCGTCGGGACATTGTATACAATGAGCAGTTCTTC.

The genes are TRBV20-1 and TRBJ2-1, with 8 bases aligning to TRBD2. Trimming at V came to 3 bases and at J to 4 bases, leaving 5 bases not matched to a gene. In germline, CDR1 is DFQATT, CDR2 SNEGSKA (reference sequence). CDR3 size: 14 residues. CDR3 in amino acids: CSASSGTAYNEQFF. Written as DNA, the CDR3 is TGCAGTGCTAGTAGCGGGACGGCTTACAATGAGCAGTTCTTC.

The chain couples TRBV10-3 to TRBJ2-3; D gene uncertain. Trimming stripped 0 bases from V and 2 bases from J, with 6 bases between. Germline CDR1 reads ENHRY; CDR2 reads SYGVKD. CDR3 length: 14 residues. CDR3 coding DNA: TGTGCCATCAGTGAGTCGACTTCCACAGATACGCAGTATTTT. Protein: CAISESTSTDTQYF.

To note about this clone: Other DNA variants within this sample encode the same CDR3. The rearrangement uses TRBV6-2 or TRBV6-3 and TRBJ2-7; D unclear. Trimming pared 6 bases from V and 4 bases from J, leaving 7 bases between. The CDR3 is made up of 11 amino acids. Germline loops: CDR1 MNHEY, CDR2 SVGEGT. The CDR3 DNA reads as TGTGCCAGCAGCCCCTTATACGAGCAGTACTTC. Amino acid sequence: CASSPLYEQYF.